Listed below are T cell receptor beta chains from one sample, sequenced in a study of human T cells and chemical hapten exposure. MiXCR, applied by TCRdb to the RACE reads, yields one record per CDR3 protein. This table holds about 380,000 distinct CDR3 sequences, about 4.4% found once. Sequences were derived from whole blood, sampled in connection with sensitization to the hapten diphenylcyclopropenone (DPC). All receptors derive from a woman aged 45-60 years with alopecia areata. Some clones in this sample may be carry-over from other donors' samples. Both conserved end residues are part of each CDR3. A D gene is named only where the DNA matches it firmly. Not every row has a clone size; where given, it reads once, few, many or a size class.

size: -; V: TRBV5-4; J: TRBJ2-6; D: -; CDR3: CASSSQGRRANVLTF; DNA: TGTGCCAGCAGCTCACAGGGGAGGAGGGCCAACGTCCTGACTTTC
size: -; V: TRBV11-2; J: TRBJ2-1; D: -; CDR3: CASSPFDISSYNEQFF; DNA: TGTGCCAGCAGCCCGTTTGACATTTCCTCCTACAATGAGCAGTTCTTC
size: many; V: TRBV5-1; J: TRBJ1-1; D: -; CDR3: CASSLEGQNTEAFF; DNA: TGCGCCAGCAGCTTGGAGGGTCAGAACACTGAAGCTTTCTTT
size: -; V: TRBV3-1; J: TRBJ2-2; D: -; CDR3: CASSLWRRGNTGELFF; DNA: TGTGCCAGCAGCCTTTGGAGGCGGGGGAACACCGGGGAGCTGTTTTTT
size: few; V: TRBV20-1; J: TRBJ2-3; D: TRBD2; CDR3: CSARSSGGEPDTQYF; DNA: TGCAGTGCTAGAAGTAGCGGGGGGGAACCAGATACGCAGTATTTT
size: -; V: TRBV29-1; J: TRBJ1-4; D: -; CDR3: CSVEEGSYPFF; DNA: TGCAGCGTTGAAGAAGGATCTTATCCGTTTTTT
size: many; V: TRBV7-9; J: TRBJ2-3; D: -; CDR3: CASSPRQPSTDTQYF; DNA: TGTGCCAGCAGCCCCCGACAACCTAGCACAGATACGCAGTATTTT
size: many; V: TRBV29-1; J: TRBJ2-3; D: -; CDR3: CSVEANLADTQYF; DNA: TGCAGCGTTGAAGCGAATCTGGCAGATACGCAGTATTTT
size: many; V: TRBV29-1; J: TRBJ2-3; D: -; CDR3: CSAEGGTDTQYF; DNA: TGCAGCGCTGAGGGGGGCACAGATACGCAGTATTTT
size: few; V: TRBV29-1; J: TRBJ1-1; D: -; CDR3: CSVDFALGSEAFF; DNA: TGCAGCGTTGATTTCGCTTTGGGGAGTGAAGCTTTCTTT
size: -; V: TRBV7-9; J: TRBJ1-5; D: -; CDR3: CASSYGQPSNQPQHF; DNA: TGTGCCAGCAGCTACGGACAGCCTAGCAATCAGCCCCAGCATTTT
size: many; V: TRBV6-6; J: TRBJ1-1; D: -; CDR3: CASSLSYPRAGTEAFF; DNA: TGTGCCAGCAGCCTCTCTTATCCGAGGGCGGGCACTGAAGCTTTCTTT
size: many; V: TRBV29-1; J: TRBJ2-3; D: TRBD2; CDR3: CSVDWLAGTTQYF; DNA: TGCAGCGTTGACTGGCTAGCGGGAACAACGCAGTATTTT
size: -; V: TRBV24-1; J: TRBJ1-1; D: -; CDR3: CATMWGSGMNTEAFF; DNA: TGTGCCACCATGTGGGGGAGTGGAATGAACACTGAAGCTTTCTTT
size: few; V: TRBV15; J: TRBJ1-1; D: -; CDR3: CATSLERGNTEAFF; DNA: TGTGCCACCAGCCTGGAACGGGGGAACACTGAAGCTTTCTTT
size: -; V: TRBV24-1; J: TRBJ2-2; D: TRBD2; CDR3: CATSDRTSDTGELFF; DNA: TGTGCCACCAGTGATCGGACTAGCGACACCGGGGAGCTGTTTTTT
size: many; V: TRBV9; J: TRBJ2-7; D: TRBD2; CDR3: CASSRGLAGDLASYEQYF; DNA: TGTGCCAGCAGCAGGGGACTAGCGGGAGATCTGGCCTCCTACGAGCAGTACTTC
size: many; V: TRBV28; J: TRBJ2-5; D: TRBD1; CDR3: CASSTTGNQETQYF; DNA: TGTGCCAGCAGTACGACAGGGAACCAAGAGACCCAGTACTTC
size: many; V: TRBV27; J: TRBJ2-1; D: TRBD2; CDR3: CASSLIGRGYNEQFF; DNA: TGTGCCAGCAGTTTAATTGGGCGGGGGTACAATGAGCAGTTCTTC
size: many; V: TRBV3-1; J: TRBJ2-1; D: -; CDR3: CASSHWDGKNEQFF; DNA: TGTGCCAGCAGCCACTGGGACGGGAAGAATGAGCAGTTCTTC
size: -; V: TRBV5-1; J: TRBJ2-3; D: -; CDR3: CASSRGTLRADTQYF; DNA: TGCGCCAGCAGCCGCGGGACCCTCAGGGCAGATACGCAGTATTTT
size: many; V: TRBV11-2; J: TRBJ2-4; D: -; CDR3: CASSFSQIGAEPPLAKNIQYF; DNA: TGTGCCAGCAGTTTCTCCCAAATAGGGGCGGAACCCCCACTAGCCAAAAACATTCAGTACTTC
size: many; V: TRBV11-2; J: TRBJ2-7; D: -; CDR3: CASSPRGPGEQYF; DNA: TGTGCCAGCAGCCCACGGGGGCCGGGAGAGCAGTACTTC
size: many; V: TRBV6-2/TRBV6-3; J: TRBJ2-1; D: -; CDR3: CASSYSGLGDEQFF; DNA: TGTGCCAGCAGTTACTCAGGACTGGGGGATGAGCAGTTCTTC
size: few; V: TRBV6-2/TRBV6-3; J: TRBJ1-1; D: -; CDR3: CASSYGVGNTEAFF; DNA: TGTGCCAGCAGTTATGGTGTGGGTAACACTGAAGCTTTCTTT
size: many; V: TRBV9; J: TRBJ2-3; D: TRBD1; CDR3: CASSRDRVTDTQYF; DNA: TGTGCCAGCAGCCGGGACAGGGTTACAGATACGCAGTATTTT
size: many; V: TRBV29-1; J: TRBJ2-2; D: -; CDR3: CSAAANTGELFF; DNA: TGCAGCGCTGCAGCGAACACCGGGGAGCTGTTTTTT
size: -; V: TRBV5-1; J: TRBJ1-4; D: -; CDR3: CASSWGRSTNEKLFF; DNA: TGCGCCAGCAGCTGGGGACGTTCAACTAATGAAAAACTGTTTTTT
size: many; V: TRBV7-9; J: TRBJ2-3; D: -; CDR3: CASSGLGGGFMSDTQYF; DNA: TGTGCCAGCAGCGGACTAGGAGGGGGCTTTATGTCAGATACGCAGTATTTT
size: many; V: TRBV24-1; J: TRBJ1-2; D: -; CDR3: CATSDNGQRVPPGYGYTF; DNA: TGTGCCACCAGTGATAACGGACAGCGCGTCCCGCCGGGGTATGGCTACACCTTC
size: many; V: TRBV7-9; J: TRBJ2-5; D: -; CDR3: CASSLGTGPKTQYF; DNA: TGTGCCAGCAGCTTAGGGACGGGCCCCAAGACCCAGTACTTC
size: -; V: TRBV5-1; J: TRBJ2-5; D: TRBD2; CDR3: CASSWTSGNGETQYF; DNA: TGCGCCAGCAGCTGGACTAGCGGGAATGGAGAGACCCAGTACTTC
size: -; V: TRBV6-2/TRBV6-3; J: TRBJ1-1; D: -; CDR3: CASIPTGVGTEAFF; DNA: TGTGCCAGTATACCCACGGGGGTCGGCACTGAAGCTTTCTTT
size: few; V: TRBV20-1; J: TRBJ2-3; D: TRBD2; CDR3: CSAPQREATDTQYF; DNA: TGCAGTGCCCCCCAGCGGGAGGCCACAGATACGCAGTATTTT
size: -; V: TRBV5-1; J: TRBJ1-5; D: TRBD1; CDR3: CAGFPNRGDVPQHF; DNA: TGCGCCGGCTTCCCTAACAGGGGGGATGTGCCCCAGCATTTT
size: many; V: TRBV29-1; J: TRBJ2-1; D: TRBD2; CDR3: CSGGLAGDHNEQFF; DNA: TGCAGCGGGGGACTAGCGGGAGATCACAATGAGCAGTTCTTC
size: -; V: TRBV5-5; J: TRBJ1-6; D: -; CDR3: CASSLTAGDNSPLHF; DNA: TGTGCCAGCAGCTTGACGGCAGGGGACAATTCACCCCTCCACTTT
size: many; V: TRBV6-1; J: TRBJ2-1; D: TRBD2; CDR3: CASSEREYNEQFF; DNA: TGTGCCAGCAGTGAGCGGGAGTACAATGAGCAGTTCTTC
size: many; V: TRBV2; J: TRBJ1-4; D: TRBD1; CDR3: CASSEGDRSEKLFF; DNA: TGTGCCAGCAGTGAAGGGGACAGATCTGAAAAACTGTTTTTT
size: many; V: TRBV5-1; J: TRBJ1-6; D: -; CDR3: CASSLDVIGSPLHF; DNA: TGCGCCAGCAGCTTAGATGTAATAGGATCACCCCTCCACTTT
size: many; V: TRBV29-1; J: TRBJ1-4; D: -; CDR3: CSVQGRGEKLFF; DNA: TGCAGCGTCCAGGGAAGGGGGGAAAAACTGTTTTTT
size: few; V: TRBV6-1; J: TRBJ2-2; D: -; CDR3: CASSHGQGGIGELFF; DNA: TGTGCCAGCAGTCATGGACAGGGAGGGATCGGGGAGCTGTTTTTT
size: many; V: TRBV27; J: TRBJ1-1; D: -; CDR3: CASSLSGLVENTEAFF; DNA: TGTGCCAGCAGTTTGTCAGGGTTAGTCGAGAACACTGAAGCTTTCTTT
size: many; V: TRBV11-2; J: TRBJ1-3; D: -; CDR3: CASSLAVLSSGNTIYF; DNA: TGTGCCAGCAGCTTAGCTGTATTAAGCTCTGGAAACACCATATATTTT
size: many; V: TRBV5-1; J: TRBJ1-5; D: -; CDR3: CASSLEGLSNQPQHF; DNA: TGCGCCAGCAGCTTGGAAGGGCTTAGCAATCAGCCCCAGCATTTT
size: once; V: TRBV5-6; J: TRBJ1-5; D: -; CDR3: CASSGGGANQPQHF; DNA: TGTGCCAGCAGCGGTGGGGGGGCAAATCAGCCCCAGCATTTT
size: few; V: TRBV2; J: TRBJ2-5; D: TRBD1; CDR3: CASSEAPQSGTGKETQYF; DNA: TGTGCCAGCAGTGAAGCGCCCCAATCCGGGACAGGGAAAGAGACCCAGTACTTC